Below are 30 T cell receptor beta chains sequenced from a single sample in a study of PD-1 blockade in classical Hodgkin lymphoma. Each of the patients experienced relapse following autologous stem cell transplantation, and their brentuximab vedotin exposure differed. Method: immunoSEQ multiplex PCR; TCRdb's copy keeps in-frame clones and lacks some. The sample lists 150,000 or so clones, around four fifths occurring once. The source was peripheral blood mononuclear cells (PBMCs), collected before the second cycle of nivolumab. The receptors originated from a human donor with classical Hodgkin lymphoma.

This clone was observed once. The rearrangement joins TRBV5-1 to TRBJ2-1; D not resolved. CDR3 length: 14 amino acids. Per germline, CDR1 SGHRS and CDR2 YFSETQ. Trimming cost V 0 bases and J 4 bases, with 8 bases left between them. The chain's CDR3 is CASSLDRGYNEQFF. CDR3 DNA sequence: TGCGCCAGCAGCTTGGACAGAGGATACAATGAGCAGTTCTTC.

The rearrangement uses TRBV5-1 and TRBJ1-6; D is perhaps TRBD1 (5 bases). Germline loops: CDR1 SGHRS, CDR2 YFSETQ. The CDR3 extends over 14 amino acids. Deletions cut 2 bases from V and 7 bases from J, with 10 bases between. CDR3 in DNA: TGCGCCAGCAGCTTTCGACAGATGAATTCACCCCTCCACTTT. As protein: CASSFRQMNSPLHF. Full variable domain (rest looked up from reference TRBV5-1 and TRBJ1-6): KAGVTQTPRYLIKTRGQQVTLSCSPISGHRSVSWYQQTPGQGLQFLFEYFSETQRNKGNFPGRFSGRQFSNSRSEMNVSTLELGDSALYLCASSFRQMNSPLHFGNGTRLTVT.

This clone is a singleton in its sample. The chain's CDR3 is CASSLNAGGVQETQYF. Here the CDR3 DNA reads TGTGCCAGCAGTTTAAATGCGGGAGGTGTCCAAGAGACCCAGTACTTC. The V and J genes are TRBV28 and TRBJ2-5; TRBD2 matches 8 bases. V was clipped by 2 bases and J by 1 base; unmatched bases: 6. Looked up from germline, CDR1 is MDHEN and CDR2 is SYDVKM. CDR3 length: 16 amino acids.

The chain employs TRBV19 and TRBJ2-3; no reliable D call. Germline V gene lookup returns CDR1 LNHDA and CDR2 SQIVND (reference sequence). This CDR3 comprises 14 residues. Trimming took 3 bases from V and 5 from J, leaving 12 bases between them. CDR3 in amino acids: CASSIGLVGDTQYF. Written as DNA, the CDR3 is TGTGCCAGTAGTATCGGGCTGGTCGGAGATACGCAGTATTTT.

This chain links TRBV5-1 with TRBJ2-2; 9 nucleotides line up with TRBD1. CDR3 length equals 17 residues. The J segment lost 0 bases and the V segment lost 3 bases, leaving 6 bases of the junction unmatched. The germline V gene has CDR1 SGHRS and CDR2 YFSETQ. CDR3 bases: TGCGCCAGCAGCTCGGGACAGGGTCGAGCGAACACCGGGGAGCTGTTTTTT. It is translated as CASSSGQGRANTGELFF.

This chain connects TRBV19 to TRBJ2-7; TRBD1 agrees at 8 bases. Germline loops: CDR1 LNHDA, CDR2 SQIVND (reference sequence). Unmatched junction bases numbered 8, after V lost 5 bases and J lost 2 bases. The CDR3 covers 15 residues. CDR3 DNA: TGTGCCAGTAGTCCCGGACAGGGTGGTACCTACGAGCAGTACTTC. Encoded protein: CASSPGQGGTYEQYF.

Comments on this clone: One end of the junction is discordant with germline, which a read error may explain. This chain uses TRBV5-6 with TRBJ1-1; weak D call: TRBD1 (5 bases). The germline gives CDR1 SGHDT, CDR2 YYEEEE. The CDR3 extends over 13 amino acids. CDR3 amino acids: CASSFARGGDAVF. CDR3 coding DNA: TGTGCCAGCAGCTTTGCGCGGGGAGGGGATGCCGTCTTT.

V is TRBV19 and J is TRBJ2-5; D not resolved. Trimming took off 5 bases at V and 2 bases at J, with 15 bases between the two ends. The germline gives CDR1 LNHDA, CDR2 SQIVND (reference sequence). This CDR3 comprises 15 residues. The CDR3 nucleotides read TGTGCCAGTAGTGGCTATCACCGAACTCAAGAGACCCAGTACTTC. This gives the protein CASSGYHRTQETQYF.

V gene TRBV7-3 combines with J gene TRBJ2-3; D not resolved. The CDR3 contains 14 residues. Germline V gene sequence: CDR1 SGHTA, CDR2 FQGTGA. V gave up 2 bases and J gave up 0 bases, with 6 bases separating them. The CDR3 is CASSLYPSTDTQYF. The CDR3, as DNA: TGTGCCAGCAGCTTATATCCTAGCACAGATACGCAGTATTTT.

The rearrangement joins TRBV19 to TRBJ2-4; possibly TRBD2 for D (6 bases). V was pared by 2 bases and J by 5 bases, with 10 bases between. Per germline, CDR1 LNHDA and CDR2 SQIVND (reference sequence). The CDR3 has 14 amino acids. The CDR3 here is CASSIRGFQNIQYF. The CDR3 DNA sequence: TGTGCCAGTAGTATACGGGGGTTCCAAAACATTCAGTACTTC. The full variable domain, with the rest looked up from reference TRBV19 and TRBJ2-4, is DGGITQSPKYLFRKEGQNVTLSCEQNLNHDAMYWYRQDPGQGLRLIYYSQIVNDFQKGDIAEGYSVSREKKESFPLTVTSAQKNPTAFYLCASSIRGFQNIQYFGAGTRLSVL.

The CDR3, as DNA: TGTGCCAGCCCGAAACCCACCAACGTGGGGGCCCAGTACTTC. Its protein product is CASPKPTNVGAQYF. The V call is TRBV2, the J call TRBJ2-5; D may match TRBD1 or TRBD2 (5 bases each). Germline V CDR1 and CDR2: SNHLY, FYNNEI. There are 14 residues in the CDR3. Trimming took off 8 bases at V and 9 bases at J, with 22 bases between the two ends.

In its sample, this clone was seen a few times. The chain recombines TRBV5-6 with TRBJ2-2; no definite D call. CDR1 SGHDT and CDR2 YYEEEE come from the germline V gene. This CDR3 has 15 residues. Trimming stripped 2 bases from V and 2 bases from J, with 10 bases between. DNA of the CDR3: TGTGCCAGCAGCTTTAGACTGATCAACACCGGGGAGCTGTTTTTT. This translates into CASSFRLINTGELFF.

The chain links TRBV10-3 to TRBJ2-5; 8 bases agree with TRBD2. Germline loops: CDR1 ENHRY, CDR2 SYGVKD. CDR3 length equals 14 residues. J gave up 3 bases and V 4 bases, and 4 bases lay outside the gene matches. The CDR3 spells CAISGVAGKETQYF. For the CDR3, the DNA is TGTGCCATCAGTGGGGTAGCGGGAAAAGAGACCCAGTACTTC.

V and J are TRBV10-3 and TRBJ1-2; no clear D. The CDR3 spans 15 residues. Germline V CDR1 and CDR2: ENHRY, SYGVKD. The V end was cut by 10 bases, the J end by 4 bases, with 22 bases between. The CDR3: CASSSGQSDRYGYTF. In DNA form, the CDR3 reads TGTGCCAGCAGCAGCGGGCAGAGCGACCGCTATGGCTACACCTTC.

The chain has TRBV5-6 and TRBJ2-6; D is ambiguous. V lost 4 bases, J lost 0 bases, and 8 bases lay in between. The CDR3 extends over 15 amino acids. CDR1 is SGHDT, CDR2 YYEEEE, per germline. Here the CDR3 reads CASSPSSSGANVLTF. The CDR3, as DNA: TGTGCCAGCAGCCCCAGTTCCTCTGGGGCCAACGTCCTGACTTTC.

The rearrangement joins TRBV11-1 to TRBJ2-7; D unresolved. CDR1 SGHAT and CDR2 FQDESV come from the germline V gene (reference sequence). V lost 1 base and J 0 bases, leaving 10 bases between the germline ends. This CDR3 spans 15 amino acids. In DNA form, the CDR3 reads TGTGCCAGCAGCTTAGTGGCGGCCAGCTCCTACGAGCAGTACTTC. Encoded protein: CASSLVAASSYEQYF.

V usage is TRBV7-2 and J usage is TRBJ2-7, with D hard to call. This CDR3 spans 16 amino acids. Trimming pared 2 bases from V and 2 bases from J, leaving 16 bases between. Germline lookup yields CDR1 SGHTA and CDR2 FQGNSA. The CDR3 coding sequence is TGTGCCAGCAGCTTAACCGGGCCCCAGCCTACCTACGAGCAGTACTTC. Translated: CASSLTGPQPTYEQYF. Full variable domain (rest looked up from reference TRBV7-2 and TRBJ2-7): GAGVSQSPSNKVTEKGKDVELRCDPISGHTALYWYRQSLGQGLEFLIYFQGNSAPDKSGLPSDRFSAERTGGSVSTLTIQRTQQEDSAVYLCASSLTGPQPTYEQYFGPGTRLTVT.

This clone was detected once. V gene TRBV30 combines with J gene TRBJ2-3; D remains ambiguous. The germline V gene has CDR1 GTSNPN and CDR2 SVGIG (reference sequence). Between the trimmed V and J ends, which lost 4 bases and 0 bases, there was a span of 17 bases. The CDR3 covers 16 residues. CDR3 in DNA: TGTGCCTGGACTACTCTCGTTCACCCTAGCACAGATACGCAGTATTTT. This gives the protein CAWTTLVHPSTDTQYF.

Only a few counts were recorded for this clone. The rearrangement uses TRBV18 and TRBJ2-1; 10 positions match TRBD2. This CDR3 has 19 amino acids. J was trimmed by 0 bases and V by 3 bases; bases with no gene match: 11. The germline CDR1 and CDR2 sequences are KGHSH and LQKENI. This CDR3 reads CASSPSGQREGLSYNEQFF. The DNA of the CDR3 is TGTGCCAGCTCACCGAGCGGCCAGCGGGAGGGCCTCTCCTACAATGAGCAGTTCTTC.

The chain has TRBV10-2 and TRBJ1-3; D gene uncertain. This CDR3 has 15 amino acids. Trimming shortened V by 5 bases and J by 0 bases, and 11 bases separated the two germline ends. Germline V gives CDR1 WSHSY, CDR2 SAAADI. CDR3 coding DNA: TGCGCCAGCAGTCCGGACTTCGTCTCTGGAAACACCATATATTTT. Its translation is CASSPDFVSGNTIYF.

This CDR3 is CASSLGQGTSYEQYF. The DNA of the CDR3 is TGTGCCAGCAGCTTGGGACAGGGGACCTCCTACGAGCAGTACTTC. J is TRBJ2-7 and V is TRBV9, with 10 bases identical to TRBD1. Per germline, CDR1 SGDLS and CDR2 YYNGEE. Trimming removed 4 bases from V and 0 bases from J; junction bases left unmatched: 4. The CDR3 consists of 15 residues.

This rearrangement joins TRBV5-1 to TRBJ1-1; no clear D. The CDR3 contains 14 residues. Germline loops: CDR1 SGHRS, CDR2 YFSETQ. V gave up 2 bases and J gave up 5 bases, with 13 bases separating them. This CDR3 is CASSLSALGTEAFF. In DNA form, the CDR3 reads TGCGCCAGCAGCTTATCAGCCCTAGGGACTGAAGCTTTCTTT.

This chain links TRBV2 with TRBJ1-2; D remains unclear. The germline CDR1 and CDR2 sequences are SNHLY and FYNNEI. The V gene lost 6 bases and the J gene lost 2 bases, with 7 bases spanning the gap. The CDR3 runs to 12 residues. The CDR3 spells CASRAGNYGYTF. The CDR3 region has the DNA TGTGCCAGCAGGGCGGGAAACTATGGCTACACCTTC.

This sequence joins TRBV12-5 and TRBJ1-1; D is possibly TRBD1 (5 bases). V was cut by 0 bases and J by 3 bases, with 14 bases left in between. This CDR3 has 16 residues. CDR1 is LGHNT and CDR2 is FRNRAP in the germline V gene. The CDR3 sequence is CASGLVRGRVDTEAFF. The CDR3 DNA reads TGTGCTAGTGGTTTGGTACGTGGCAGGGTGGACACTGAAGCTTTCTTT. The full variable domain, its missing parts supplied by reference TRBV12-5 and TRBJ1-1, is DARVTQTPRHKVTEMGQEVTMRCQPILGHNTVFWYRQTMMQGLELLAYFRNRAPLDDSGMPKDRFSAEMPDATLATLKIQPSEPRDSAVYFCASGLVRGRVDTEAFFGQGTRLTVV.

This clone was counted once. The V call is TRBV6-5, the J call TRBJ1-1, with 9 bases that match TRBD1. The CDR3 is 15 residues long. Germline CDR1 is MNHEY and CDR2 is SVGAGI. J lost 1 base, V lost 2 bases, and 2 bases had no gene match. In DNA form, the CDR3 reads TGTGCCAGCAGTTACGGGGGACAGGGGAACACTGAAGCTTTCTTT. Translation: CASSYGGQGNTEAFF.

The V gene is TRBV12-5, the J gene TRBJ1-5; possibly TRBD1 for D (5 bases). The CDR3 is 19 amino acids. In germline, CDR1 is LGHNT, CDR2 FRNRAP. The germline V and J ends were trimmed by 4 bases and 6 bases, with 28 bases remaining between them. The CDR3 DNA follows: TGTGCTAGTGGTTCTGTGTTCCTTAAAGAGGACATAGGTCTTCAGCCCCAGCATTTT. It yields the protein CASGSVFLKEDIGLQPQHF.

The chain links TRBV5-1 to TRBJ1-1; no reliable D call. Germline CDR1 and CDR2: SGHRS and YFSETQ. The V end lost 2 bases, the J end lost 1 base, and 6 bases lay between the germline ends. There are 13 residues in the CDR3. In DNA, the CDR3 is TGCGCCAGCAGCTTCGAGGGGAACACTGAAGCTTTCTTT. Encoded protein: CASSFEGNTEAFF. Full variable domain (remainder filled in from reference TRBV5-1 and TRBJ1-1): KAGVTQTPRYLIKTRGQQVTLSCSPISGHRSVSWYQQTPGQGLQFLFEYFSETQRNKGNFPGRFSGRQFSNSRSEMNVSTLELGDSALYLCASSFEGNTEAFFGQGTRLTVV.

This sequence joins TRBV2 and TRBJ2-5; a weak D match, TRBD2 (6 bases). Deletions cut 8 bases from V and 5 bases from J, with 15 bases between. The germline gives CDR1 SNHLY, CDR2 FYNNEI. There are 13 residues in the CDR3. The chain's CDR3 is CASPSGVSETQYF. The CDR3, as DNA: TGTGCCAGCCCATCGGGGGTTAGCGAGACCCAGTACTTC.

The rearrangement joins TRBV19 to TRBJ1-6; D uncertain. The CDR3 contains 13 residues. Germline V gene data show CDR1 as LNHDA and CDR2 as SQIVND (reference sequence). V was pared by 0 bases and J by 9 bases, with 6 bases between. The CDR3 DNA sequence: TGTGCCAGTAGTATAGATCTCCGTTCACCCCTCCACTTT. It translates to CASSIDLRSPLHF.

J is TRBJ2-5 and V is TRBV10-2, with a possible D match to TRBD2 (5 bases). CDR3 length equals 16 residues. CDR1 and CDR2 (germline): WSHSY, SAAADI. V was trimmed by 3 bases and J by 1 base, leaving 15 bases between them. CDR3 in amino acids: CASSDLRGSRQETQYF. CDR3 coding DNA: TGCGCCAGCAGTGACCTCCGGGGATCGCGCCAAGAGACCCAGTACTTC.